The T cell receptor beta chain described here comes from a study of molecular identifiers for immune sequencing clone quantification. TCRdb called the PCR reads again in MiXCR, with one record for every CDR3 protein. Of roughly 93,000 distinct CDR3 sequences in the sample, nearly 25% were seen once. This clonotype appeared many times. Sorted inputs of roughly 20,000 to 1,000,000 cells, with 10%, 30% or 50% RNA, yielded naive CD8 libraries. As CD8+CD4-CCR7+CD45RA+ cells, naive CD8 T cells were sorted. The CDR3 has 13 amino acids. Germline CDR1 reads MNHEY; CDR2 reads SVGAGI. Between the trimmed V and J ends, which lost 0 bases and 7 bases, there was a span of 7 bases.

The chain combines TRBV6-5 with TRBJ1-5; D unresolved. The source is a human donor in good health. Some libraries in this study had Jurkat cell RNA spiked in. Sequenced: naive CD8+ T cells from blood, with Jurkat cell RNA spiked in. Subset of the sample: FACS-sorted CD8+CD4-CCR7+CD45RA+ naive T cells. The CDR3 DNA sequence: TGTGCCAGCAGTTACTCCAATGAACAGCCCCAGCATTTT. It codes for CASSYSNEQPQHF.